The 9 T cell receptor beta chains in this list originate from one sample, sequenced in a study of cytomegalovirus exposure and HLA in healthy donors. Produced via immunoSEQ multiplex PCR; TCRdb's table is partial and in-frame only. Here the sample spans roughly 310,000 clones, nearly 90% being singletons. The sequenced material came from PBMCs. The receptors were gathered from a young man in good health and CMV-seronegative.

As DNA, the CDR3 is TGTGCCAGCTCCCTGGGACAGACAATGAACACTGAAGCTTTCTTT. Translating gives CASSLGQTMNTEAFF. The J gene is TRBJ1-1, the V gene TRBV25-1; TRBD1 agrees at 7 bases. This CDR3 is 15 amino acids long. Per the germline V gene, CDR1 is MGHDK and CDR2 is SYGVNS. V lost 8 bases and J lost 0; bases outside the gene matches: 9.

The chain couples TRBV27 to TRBJ1-2; a possible D gene is TRBD1 (5 bases). In germline, CDR1 is MNHEY, CDR2 SMNVEV (reference sequence). This CDR3 is 13 amino acids long. Trimming removed 5 bases at V and 4 bases at J, with 11 bases between. The CDR3 DNA follows: TGTGCCAGCAGTCCAGGGTACCTCTATGGCTACACCTTC. Translation gives CASSPGYLYGYTF.

The CDR3 protein is CASSEQGAIPYEQYF. The DNA of the CDR3 is TGTGCCAGCAGCGAACAGGGGGCTATACCCTACGAGCAGTACTTC. V usage is TRBV6-1 and J usage is TRBJ2-7, with 9 bases aligning to TRBD1. The germline V gene has CDR1 MNHNS and CDR2 SASEGT. V shed 6 bases and J 2 bases; nucleotides not matched to a gene: 8. The CDR3 is 15 amino acids.

Note on this clone: The same CDR3 is also encoded by other DNA sequences in this sample. The rearrangement joins TRBV7-2 to TRBJ2-7; D possibly corresponds to TRBD1 (6 bases). Germline V gene lookup returns CDR1 SGHTA and CDR2 FQGNSA. The ends were cut back, 5 bases at V and 4 bases at J, with 9 bases in the middle. CDR3 length: 12 residues. CDR3 in amino acids: CASSLQGYEQYF. As DNA, the CDR3 is TGTGCCAGCAGCCTACAGGGATACGAGCAGTACTTC.

The CDR3 region has the DNA TGTGCCAGCAGCTCATGGACTAGTCCCTACAATGAGCAGTTCTTC. It specifies CASSSWTSPYNEQFF. The V gene is TRBV9, the J gene TRBJ2-1, with 7 positions matching TRBD2. Trimming removed 4 bases from V and 2 bases from J; junction bases left unmatched: 6. Germline CDR1 and CDR2: SGDLS and YYNGEE. The CDR3 is 15 residues long.

The chain has TRBV19 and TRBJ2-1; 12 bases map to TRBD1. Germline CDR1 LNHDA, CDR2 SQIVND (reference sequence). The V segment lost 5 bases and the J segment 9 bases; nucleotides outside the gene matches: 8. The CDR3 loop spans 15 amino acids. The CDR3 coding sequence is TGTGCCAGTAGTCCCCGGGACAGGGGGCGAGGTGAGCAGTTCTTC. Amino acid sequence: CASSPRDRGRGEQFF.

The chain is built from TRBV6-4 and TRBJ2-2, with 8 bases that match TRBD2. The V and J ends lost 7 bases and 8 bases, in that order; junction bases with no gene match: 15. Germline-derived CDR1 and CDR2 are MRHNA and SNTAGT. The CDR3 contains 16 residues. CDR3 bases: TGTGCCAGCACCCGCGAGGCGGGGGGTTCCGCGGGGGAGCTGTTTTTT. Translated: CASTREAGGSAGELFF.

The chain employs TRBV27 and TRBJ2-5; D remains unclear. The CDR3 is 14 amino acids. V gave up 5 bases and J gave up 2 bases, with 12 bases separating them. Germline assignment: CDR1 MNHEY and CDR2 SMNVEV (reference sequence). CDR3 sequence: CASSRGARQETQYF. DNA for the CDR3: TGTGCCAGCAGTCGAGGCGCCAGACAAGAGACCCAGTACTTC.

This clone was recorded only once. This sequence joins TRBV5-1 and TRBJ1-4, with a possible D match to TRBD1 (6 bases). The CDR3 is made up of 14 amino acids. V was cut by 4 bases and J by 4 bases, with 11 bases left in between. The germline V gene has CDR1 SGHRS and CDR2 YFSETQ. CDR3 sequence reads: CASSPGAINEKLFF. For the CDR3, the DNA is TGCGCCAGCAGCCCAGGGGCGATTAATGAAAAACTGTTTTTT.